This T cell receptor (beta chain) was sequenced during a study of identifying expanded T cells in peripheral blood. Overall study findings and caveats: Differentially abundant clones: roughly 1.2 between replicates, about 15 at around 14 days, less than 25 at four.

In regard to this clone: Its antigen remains unknown.

Collection occurred without any documented infections or immune events in donors. Germline CDR1 is SEHNR and CDR2 is FQNEAQ (reference sequence). Trimming took 8 bases from V and 5 from J, leaving 15 bases between them. The CDR3 has 13 amino acids. Generated by immunoSEQ multiplex PCR, the TCRdb table keeps only in-frame clones and is missing some. Here the sample spans 100,000 to 150,000 clones, approximately 88% being singletons. This rearrangement joins TRBV7-9 to TRBJ2-5, with D tentatively TRBD2 (5 bases). Source material: blood. This TCR derives from a person between 18 and 75 years old in good health. In DNA form, the CDR3 reads TGTGCCAGCCGGATCCGGGGTGCCGAGACCCAGTACTTC. This codes for CASRIRGAETQYF.